This section outlines one T cell receptor (beta chain) sequence together with its context. The antigen is not known. Naive CD8 cells lacked CD45RO, underwent positive selection for CCR7 and left out terminally differentiated effector memory CD45RA+ cells. Healthy adults negative for HIV, lacking recent acute infections or vaccinations, served as donors. The source of the sample is a study of shared clonotypes between healthy human individuals. Whole-study findings and limits: Tissues were not sampled, only blood, and their repertoires likely differ.

Several immunoSEQ plates received, in even portions, the genomic DNA of each subset. Replicate PCRs from sorted subsets contained around 200 ng DNA, which is 29,000 or so T cell genomes. Repertoires were generated with immunoSEQ multiplex PCR, while TCRdb's copy carries only in-frame clones and drops some. The sample lists around 1.9 million clones; just under 95% were seen once. Specimen: naive CD8+ T cells from PBMCs. The source is a man aged 18 to 35 in good health. Some clones in this sample may be carry-over from other donors' samples.

CDR3 residues: CASRTMRLAGGSEQYF. In DNA form, the CDR3 reads TGTGCCAGCAGAACCATGCGGCTAGCGGGAGGAAGCGAGCAGTACTTC. This chain links TRBV28 with TRBJ2-7; TRBD2 matches at 11 bases. This CDR3 has 16 amino acids. Looked up from germline, CDR1 is MDHEN and CDR2 is SYDVKM. The V gene end was trimmed by 6 bases and the J gene end by 6 bases; junction bases not matched to a gene: 13.